The 32 T cell receptor beta chains given below trace back to one sample, sequenced in a study of neurological immune-mediated disorders. The time point: longitudinal time-point 2. TCRdb passed the 5' RACE reads through MiXCR, listing each CDR3 protein once. The profile shows about 60,000 distinct CDR3 sequences, roughly 10% of them singletons. Sequenced input: PBMCs. The receptor source for this set is a man aged 25-45 years in good health.

This clonotype was recorded at least ten times. The genes are TRBV5-6 and TRBJ1-5; 7 nucleotides line up with TRBD1. The CDR3 runs to 16 residues. Germline V CDR1 and CDR2: SGHDT, YYEEEE. J gave up 6 bases and V 1 base, and 10 bases lay outside the gene matches. CDR3 DNA sequence: TGTGCCAGCAGCTTGTGGGGCAGGGGGGATCCTCAGCCCCAGCATTTT. Protein product: CASSLWGRGDPQPQHF.

In regard to this clonotype: One base away lies a much larger clone, so this may be a sequencing read error. The chain employs TRBV7-6 and TRBJ2-1, with D uncertain. CDR1 SGHVS and CDR2 FNYEAQ come from the germline V gene. The CDR3 sequence is 17 residues long. The CDR3 is CASSLAPGQASPSKHFF. The DNA of the CDR3 is TGTGCCAGCAGCTTAGCGCCTGGTCAGGCCAGCCCCTCTAAGCATTTCTTC.

The V call is TRBV7-2, the J call TRBJ2-7; 8 bases fit TRBD2. The ends lost 0 bases at V and 2 bases at J; junction bases unmatched: 9. This CDR3 region has 17 residues. In germline, CDR1 is SGHTA, CDR2 FQGNSA. The CDR3 here is CASSLALLAEIAYEQYF. CDR3 DNA sequence: TGTGCCAGCAGCTTAGCGTTACTAGCGGAAATTGCCTACGAGCAGTACTTC.

The CDR3 is CASSLYTVSGSEAFF. The DNA of the CDR3 is TGTGCCAGCAGTTTATATACAGTATCGGGCTCTGAAGCTTTCTTT. This rearrangement joins TRBV28 to TRBJ1-1; D unresolved. Trimming cost V 1 base and J 6 bases, with 15 bases left between them. From germline, CDR1 is MDHEN and CDR2 SYDVKM. The CDR3 runs to 15 residues.

There are many counts of this clonotype. The chain has TRBV18 and TRBJ1-3; D is perhaps TRBD1 (5 bases). This CDR3 has 14 residues. CDR1 is KGHSH, CDR2 LQKENI, per germline. V lost 3 bases and J 2 bases, leaving 8 bases between the germline ends. The CDR3 bases are TGTGCCAGCTCACCCCAGGGCACTGGAAACACCATATATTTT. Translating it yields CASSPQGTGNTIYF.

A word on this clonotype: A much larger clone differs from this one at a single base, so this may be a read error. J is TRBJ2-1 and V is TRBV11-2; TRBD2 might be the D (6 bases). V lost 9 bases, J lost 2 bases, and 14 bases lay in between. The CDR3 runs 14 residues. Germline CDR1 is SGHAT and CDR2 is FQNNGV. CDR3: CASWRDFTYNEQFF. DNA for the CDR3: TGTGCCAGTTGGCGGGACTTCACCTACAATGAGCAGTTCTTC.

To note about this clonotype: This may arise from a read error, as a much more abundant clone is one base away. The rearrangement links TRBV20-1 to TRBJ2-5, with 8 bases lining up with TRBD2. This CDR3 has 16 amino acids. With 6 bases clipped from V and 2 bases from J, the junction kept 14 bases outside the gene matches. The germline V gene has CDR1 DFQATT and CDR2 SNEGSKA (reference sequence). The DNA of the CDR3 is TGCAGTGCGCCCTCCACTAAAGCGGGAGTACAAGAGACCCAGTACTTC. This gives the protein CSAPSTKAGVQETQYF.

Only one count was recorded for this clonotype. This rearrangement joins TRBV28 to TRBJ2-2; D is possibly TRBD1 (6 bases). Germline V gene sequence: CDR1 MDHEN, CDR2 SYDVKM. The CDR3 is 16 amino acids. Trimming shortened V by 6 bases and J by 1 base, and 15 bases separated the two germline ends. This CDR3 is CASSLRSGQNTGELFF. The DNA of the CDR3 is TGTGCCAGCAGCCTACGCTCGGGACAGAACACCGGGGAGCTGTTTTTT.

Turning to this clonotype: This may come from a read error, since a much larger clone is one base off. The chain couples TRBV19 to TRBJ1-5; D gene ambiguous. The CDR3 runs to 12 residues. From germline, CDR1 is LNHDA and CDR2 SQIVND (reference sequence). The CDR3 sequence: CVSNLGNQPQHF. For the CDR3, the DNA is TGTGTCAGTAATCTGGGCAATCAGCCCCAGCATTTT.

This clonotype was observed a handful of times. The chain carries TRBV7-6 and TRBJ2-7; TRBD2 agrees at 10 bases. Unmatched junction bases numbered 5, after V lost 2 bases and J lost 1 base. CDR3 length: 16 amino acids. Germline lookup yields CDR1 SGHVS and CDR2 FNYEAQ. The CDR3 DNA follows: TGTGCCAGCAGCTTAAAGCCACTAGCGGGGTCCTACGAGCAGTACTTC. This gives the protein CASSLKPLAGSYEQYF.

This clonotype was recorded many times. The chain recombines TRBV6-1 with TRBJ2-5; TRBD1 or TRBD2 may be the D gene (5 bases each). This CDR3 spans 14 amino acids. The V gene lost 3 bases and the J gene lost 2 bases, with 10 bases spanning the gap. From germline, CDR1 is MNHNS and CDR2 SASEGT. CDR3 sequence reads: CASSDSGRQETQYF. The CDR3 DNA is TGTGCCAGCAGTGACTCGGGACGGCAAGAGACCCAGTACTTC.

This clonotype was counted many times. This chain uses TRBV14 with TRBJ2-5; TRBD2 agrees at 14 bases. The germline gives CDR1 SGHDN, CDR2 FVKESK. V lost 3 bases and J lost 7; bases outside the gene matches: 10. This CDR3 is built from 17 residues. CDR3 loop: CASSQRLGLAGEGTQYF. As DNA, the CDR3 is TGTGCCAGCAGCCAGCGCTTGGGACTAGCGGGAGAGGGGACCCAGTACTTC.

This clonotype occurred many times. CDR3 nucleotide sequence: TGCAGCGTTCAGGACAGGGGTTACGAGCAGTACTTC. This translates into CSVQDRGYEQYF. The V call is TRBV29-1, the J call TRBJ2-7; 9 nucleotides line up with TRBD1. Germline V gene data show CDR1 as SQVTM and CDR2 as ANQGSEA. The CDR3 covers 12 residues. J gave up 4 bases and V 5 bases, and 3 bases lay outside the gene matches.

The table lists this clonotype with many counts. The chain recombines TRBV20-1 with TRBJ2-7; either TRBD1 or TRBD2 may supply D (5 bases each). The germline gives CDR1 DFQATT, CDR2 SNEGSKA (reference sequence). Deletions cut 6 bases from V and 12 bases from J, with 21 bases between. The CDR3 sequence is 12 residues long. CDR3 DNA: TGCAGTGCCTACGGGACCACCATGCACCCGTACTTC. Translating gives CSAYGTTMHPYF.

This clonotype has a count of ten or more. This chain connects TRBV3-1 to TRBJ2-7; the D is unclear. Per germline, CDR1 LGHDT and CDR2 YNNKEL (reference sequence). Trimming removed 4 bases from V and 3 bases from J, with 7 bases in between. There are 12 residues in the CDR3. In DNA form, the CDR3 reads TGTGCCAGCAGCCGGCAAGGCTACGAGCAGTACTTC. It translates to CASSRQGYEQYF.

This clonotype appeared many times. V usage is TRBV27 and J usage is TRBJ2-7; D is perhaps TRBD1 (5 bases). CDR1 is MNHEY, CDR2 SMNVEV, per germline (reference sequence). V was pared by 0 bases and J by 5 bases, with 14 bases between. CDR3 length: 15 residues. In nucleotides, the CDR3 is TGTGCCAGCAGTTTATCGACGCTGGGGCAGGACGAGCAGTACTTC. It yields the protein CASSLSTLGQDEQYF.

Worth noting for this clonotype: A read error is possible here, since a much larger clone lies one base away. The V gene is TRBV6-6, the J gene TRBJ1-2; D is unresolved. The CDR3 has 14 amino acids. Germline CDR1 is MNHNY and CDR2 is SVGAGI (reference sequence). CDR3 DNA sequence: TGTGCCAGCCGGTACGACACCCGAGGGAATGGCGACACCTTC. This gives the protein CASRYDTRGNGDTF.

The sample holds many counts of this clonotype. The chain joins TRBV7-3 to TRBJ2-7; D not certain. The CDR3 spans 13 residues. Germline V CDR1 and CDR2: SGHTA, FQGTGA. V lost 2 bases to trimming and J lost 6 bases, with 11 bases between them. The CDR3 loop reads CASSLEQWGEQYF. The CDR3, as DNA: TGTGCCAGCAGCTTAGAGCAGTGGGGCGAGCAGTACTTC.

This clonotype was counted many times. The chain is built from TRBV20-1 and TRBJ2-3, with 11 bases that match TRBD2. V was pared by 6 bases and J by 4 bases, with 6 bases of the junction left unmatched. CDR1 is DFQATT, CDR2 SNEGSKA, per germline (reference sequence). The CDR3 sequence is 14 residues long. The CDR3 bases are TGCAGTGCGCTTCCGGGACTAGCGGCAGATACGCAGTATTTT. Translated: CSALPGLAADTQYF.

This clonotype occurred many times. The chain uses TRBV10-3 and TRBJ2-7, with TRBD2 matching 9 bases. Germline trimming cut 4 bases from V and 0 bases from J; bases unmatched to any gene: 10. The CDR3 has 17 amino acids. Germline CDR1 is ENHRY and CDR2 is SYGVKD. The CDR3 protein is CAISGKASGISSYEQYF. The CDR3 nucleotides read TGTGCCATCAGTGGGAAGGCTAGCGGGATTAGCTCCTACGAGCAGTACTTC.

This clonotype was detected many times. The rearrangement joins TRBV7-2 to TRBJ2-1; TRBD2 aligns across 13 bases. V gave up 4 bases and J gave up 6 bases; unmatched junction bases: 3. The CDR3 contains 15 residues. Germline V gene lookup returns CDR1 SGHTA and CDR2 FQGNSA. The CDR3 reads CASSSRTSGSNEQFF. CDR3 DNA sequence: TGTGCCAGCAGCTCCCGGACTAGCGGGAGCAATGAGCAGTTCTTC.

This clonotype has just a few counts. DNA for the CDR3: TGTGCCGGAGGGGGAGAAAGCTCTGGAAACACCATATATTTT. This sequence encodes CAGGGESSGNTIYF. The V gene is TRBV7-9, the J gene TRBJ1-3; a weak D match, TRBD1 (6 bases). V was cut by 11 bases and J by 0 bases, with 14 bases left in between. Germline V gives CDR1 SEHNR, CDR2 FQNEAQ (reference sequence). There are 14 residues in the CDR3.

As regards this clonotype: The junction departs from germline at one end; a sequencing error may be responsible. The chain links TRBV11-1 to TRBJ2-2, with 7 bases identical to TRBD2. Germline V gene data show CDR1 as SGHAT and CDR2 as FQDESV (reference sequence). There are 16 residues in the CDR3. The CDR3 reads CASTMWEVANSGELFF. CDR3 nucleotide sequence: TGTGCCAGCACCATGTGGGAGGTCGCGAACAGCGGGGAGCTCTTTTTT. Full variable domain (rest looked up from reference TRBV11-1 and TRBJ2-2): EAEVAQSPRYKITEKSQAVAFWCDPISGHATLYWYRQILGQGPELLVQFQDESVVDDSQLPKDRFSAERLKGVDSTLKIQPAELGDSAMYLCASTMWEVANSGELFFGEGSRLTVL.

This clonotype appeared a single time. The V call is TRBV7-6, the J call TRBJ2-1, with a weak D call TRBD2 (5 bases). The V gene's germline CDR1 is SGHVS and CDR2 FNYEAQ. The CDR3 length is 16 residues. V was pared by 0 bases and J by 2 bases, with 11 bases between. The CDR3 is CASSLAYSGTYNEQFF. CDR3 bases: TGTGCCAGCAGCTTAGCCTATTCCGGGACCTACAATGAGCAGTTCTTC.

This clonotype occurred many times. The gene calls are TRBV7-2 and TRBJ2-7; D might be TRBD1 (6 bases). With 4 bases removed from V and 3 bases from J, the gap between germline ends came to 19 bases. Germline CDR1 SGHTA, CDR2 FQGNSA. The CDR3 spans 16 residues. The DNA for the CDR3 is TGTGCCAGCAGCTATGGTTTCGGCAGGGGCGGCTACGAGCAGTACTTC. This encodes CASSYGFGRGGYEQYF.

This clonotype was recorded at least ten times. The rearrangement uses TRBV3-1 and TRBJ2-1; possible D gene TRBD2, 6 bases. This CDR3 has 16 residues. Trimming cost V 5 bases and J 3 bases, with 17 bases left between them. Germline CDR1 reads LGHDT; CDR2 reads YNNKEL (reference sequence). The CDR3 bases are TGTGCCAGCAGCTTAGCCTCGGGACTGTTCTACAATGAGCAGTTCTTC. Translating it yields CASSLASGLFYNEQFF.

This clonotype was counted only a few times. J is TRBJ2-7 and V is TRBV7-2; 10 bases align to TRBD1. The J segment lost 1 base and the V segment lost 5 bases, leaving 5 bases of the junction unmatched. Germline CDR1 and CDR2: SGHTA and FQGNSA. The CDR3 runs to 15 residues. CDR3 bases: TGTGCCAGCAGCGCGCGGGACAGGGGATCCTACGAGCAGTACTTC. Amino acid sequence: CASSARDRGSYEQYF.

This clonotype was counted ten times or more. The chain has TRBV10-3 and TRBJ1-2; D call uncertain. V shed 7 bases and J shed 4 bases, with 10 bases lying between them. Germline CDR1 ENHRY, CDR2 SYGVKD. CDR3 size: 12 residues. DNA of the CDR3: TGTGCCATCAACGGCGACCCCTATGGCTACACCTTC. Translated, it gives CAINGDPYGYTF.

This clonotype was seen at least ten times. V and J are TRBV27 and TRBJ2-6, with 8 bases identical to TRBD1. Germline loops: CDR1 MNHEY, CDR2 SMNVEV (reference sequence). The CDR3 is made up of 16 amino acids. V shed 3 bases and J 4 bases; nucleotides not matched to a gene: 5. CDR3 residues: CASSFRQGNGANVLTF. CDR3 bases: TGTGCCAGCAGTTTCCGACAGGGGAACGGGGCCAACGTCCTGACTTTC.

This clonotype showed up many times. This chain links TRBV25-1 with TRBJ2-7, with D unclear. The germline V gene encodes CDR1 MGHDK and CDR2 SYGVNS. V gave up 6 bases and J gave up 3 bases, with 6 bases separating them. The CDR3 covers 11 residues. The CDR3 DNA reads TGTGCCAGCAGCTGGAACTACGAGCAGTACTTC. Amino acids: CASSWNYEQYF.

This clonotype was counted at least ten times. The CDR3 DNA reads as TGTGCCAGCAGCTCCAGACTAGCAGGCGTCTCCTACAATGAGCAGTTCTTC. Translating gives CASSSRLAGVSYNEQFF. The chain is built from TRBV7-2 and TRBJ2-1, with 7 bases that match TRBD2. Germline V gene lookup returns CDR1 SGHTA and CDR2 FQGNSA. Trimming took 4 bases from V and 0 from J; bases not matched to a gene: 9. This CDR3 is 17 amino acids long.

This clonotype appeared many times. The chain carries TRBV28 and TRBJ2-3; D gene uncertain. Germline lookup yields CDR1 MDHEN and CDR2 SYDVKM. Between the trimmed V and J ends, which lost 7 bases and 5 bases, there was a span of 22 bases. This CDR3 region has 16 residues. The chain's CDR3 is CASNPSVAFRVDTQYF. CDR3 DNA: TGTGCCAGCAATCCGTCTGTGGCTTTTCGCGTAGATACGCAGTATTTT.